The clone carrying this T cell receptor (beta chain) was seen a few times. Profiling relied on immunoSEQ multiplex PCR, and the TCRdb table lists in-frame clones only, not all of them. The data contain about 440,000 clones, 90% of them singletons. The record originates from a study of Ad26.COV2.S vaccination and SARS-CoV-2 variants. Study-wide background: Intramuscular Ad26.COV2.S doses were given once or twice, 56 days apart.

Described treatment: around 19 received Ad26.COV2.S at low or high dose, single or two shots; about 5 received placebo; per-sample allocation not given. The samples were gathered on day 63 after the first injection of vaccine or placebo. J gave up 0 bases and V 3 bases, and 6 bases lay outside the gene matches. CDR3 length equals 16 residues. CDR1 is SGHVS and CDR2 is FQNEAQ in the germline V gene. The chain joins TRBV7-8 to TRBJ2-5; TRBD2 matches 8 bases. This clonotype was obtained from a person aged 18-65 years who received the Ad26.COV2.S COVID-19 vaccine or a placebo. The specimen was peripheral blood, collected in a trial of Ad26.COV2.S vaccine versus placebo. The CDR3 DNA reads TGTGCCAGCAGCTTTCCCCGACTAGCGTACCAAGAGACCCAGTACTTC. As protein: CASSFPRLAYQETQYF.